This passage covers 30 T cell receptor beta chains from one sample sequenced in a study of T-cell reconstitution after alpha-beta-depleted transplantation in children. Preparation of the TCRbeta library used unique molecular identifiers. TCRdb re-called the PCR reads with MiXCR, one entry per CDR3 protein. Of about 440,000 distinct CDR3 sequences listed, roughly 43% were seen once; the top ten hold 25% to 30%. The sequences come from PBMCs, collected before TCRalphabeta/CD19-depleted stem cell transplant. The receptors were sampled from a girl aged 2-10 years with aplastic anemia, due to receive a stem cell transplant.

V and J are TRBV20-1 and TRBJ2-1; 10 nucleotides match TRBD2. Germline V gene data show CDR1 as DFQATT and CDR2 as SNEGSKA (reference sequence). V dropped 1 base and J dropped 4; count of bases not matched to a gene: 19. This CDR3 region has 20 residues. The CDR3 nucleotides read TGCAGTGCTAGAGGCGGAACAGCAGTACGGACTAGCGGACCTTACAATGAGCAGTTCTTC. Its protein product is CSARGGTAVRTSGPYNEQFF.

Comments on this clonotype: Being one base from a much bigger clone, this may be a read error. The chain joins TRBV6-2 or TRBV6-3 to TRBJ2-6; TRBD1 matches 7 bases. With 2 bases clipped from V and 13 bases from J, the junction kept 8 bases outside the gene matches. Germline V lookup: CDR1 MNHEY, CDR2 SVGEGT. CDR3 length: 14 residues. CDR3 amino acids: CASSYHRQGVVLTF. CDR3 DNA: TGTGCCAGCAGTTACCACCGACAGGGAGTTGTCCTGACTTTC.

This clonotype was detected many times. The chain employs TRBV9 and TRBJ2-3; D is possibly TRBD2 (5 bases). Per the germline V gene, CDR1 is SGDLS and CDR2 is YYNGEE. Trimming shortened V by 0 bases and J by 2 bases, and 10 bases separated the two germline ends. This CDR3 has 15 residues. CDR3 sequence reads: CASSVVPGITDTQYF. In nucleotides, the CDR3 is TGTGCCAGCAGCGTAGTGCCGGGAATCACAGATACGCAGTATTTT.

The table lists this clonotype with a few counts. The rearrangement links TRBV19 to TRBJ1-1; D is undetermined. V was clipped by 4 bases and J by 1 base, with 16 bases between them. This CDR3 has 16 residues. CDR1 and CDR2 (germline): LNHDA, SQIVND (reference sequence). In DNA form, the CDR3 reads TGTGCCAGTAGTACCCTACTACGGCGGAAGAACACTGAAGCTTTCTTT. Its translation is CASSTLLRRKNTEAFF.

The V gene is TRBV28, the J gene TRBJ2-1; 11 bases fit TRBD1. Germline CDR1 is MDHEN and CDR2 is SYDVKM. The CDR3 has 16 amino acids. Germline trimming cut 5 bases from V and 5 bases from J; bases unmatched to any gene: 8. The CDR3 nucleotides read TGTGCCAGCAGTCCAACCGGGACAGGGGGGCACAATGAGCAGTTCTTC. It is translated as CASSPTGTGGHNEQFF.

This clonotype appeared a single time. This chain uses TRBV28 with TRBJ1-1; 7 nucleotides match TRBD1. There are 15 residues in the CDR3. The J segment lost 6 bases and the V segment lost 2 bases, leaving 9 bases of the junction unmatched. Germline V gives CDR1 MDHEN, CDR2 SYDVKM. For the CDR3, the DNA is TGTGCCAGCAGTTTAGGGGCAGCAGGGGGGCCTGAAGCTTTCTTT. It specifies CASSLGAAGGPEAFF.

V usage is TRBV20-1 and J usage is TRBJ1-5; 8 bases are a match to TRBD1. This CDR3 comprises 16 residues. Per germline, CDR1 DFQATT and CDR2 SNEGSKA (reference sequence). The V and J ends lost 5 bases and 2 bases, in that order; junction bases with no gene match: 11. This CDR3 is CSAPLQGDWRNQPQHF. DNA of the CDR3: TGCAGTGCTCCATTACAGGGGGACTGGCGCAATCAGCCCCAGCATTTT.

Many counts were recorded for this clonotype. The chain employs TRBV12-3 or TRBV12-4 and TRBJ2-5, with 8 bases fitting TRBD2. The CDR3 is 16 residues long. The V segment lost 1 base and the J segment 5 bases; nucleotides outside the gene matches: 9. The CDR3 region is CASSLVPGGVGETQYF. The CDR3 nucleotides are TGTGCCAGCAGTTTAGTGCCGGGAGGGGTTGGGGAGACCCAGTACTTC.

This clonotype was detected many times. The J gene is TRBJ1-1, the V gene TRBV12-3 or TRBV12-4; possible D gene TRBD1, 5 bases. Trimming cost V 6 bases and J 0 bases, with 23 bases left between them. The CDR3 consists of 18 residues. This CDR3 reads CASRKGWGRDGMNTEAFF. The CDR3 bases are TGTGCCAGCAGAAAAGGGTGGGGCAGAGACGGCATGAACACTGAAGCTTTCTTT.

V gene TRBV6-1 combines with J gene TRBJ2-1; D ambiguous. Germline CDR1 MNHNS, CDR2 SASEGT. V was clipped by 7 bases and J by 3 bases, with 10 bases between them. This CDR3 has 13 residues. The CDR3 loop is CASTLGNYNEQFF. DNA for the CDR3: TGTGCCAGCACTCTGGGGAACTACAATGAGCAGTTCTTC.

The V and J genes are TRBV18 and TRBJ2-2, with 14 positions matching TRBD2. The CDR3 runs to 18 residues. CDR1 and CDR2 (germline): KGHSH, LQKENI. V was pared by 5 bases and J by 2 bases, with 7 bases of the junction left unmatched. CDR3 loop: CASSTTSGRAPNTGELFF. The CDR3 DNA sequence: TGTGCCAGCTCAACGACTAGCGGGAGGGCCCCCAACACCGGGGAGCTGTTTTTT.

A remark on this clonotype: One end of the junction varies from germline; a read error may be responsible. V is TRBV2 and J is TRBJ2-1; perhaps TRBD2 as D (6 bases). The germline CDR1 and CDR2 sequences are SNHLY and FYNNEI. The CDR3 length is 10 residues. This CDR3 is CGSSYNEQFF. The CDR3 region has the DNA TGCGGGAGCTCCTACAATGAGCAGTTCTTC.

The table lists this clonotype with a few counts. This chain links TRBV15 with TRBJ2-5; D might be TRBD1 or TRBD2, each matching 5 bases. The length of the CDR3 is 17 residues. The germline V gene encodes CDR1 LNHNV and CDR2 YYDKDF (reference sequence). V lost 1 base and J 1 base, leaving 16 bases between the germline ends. CDR3 sequence reads: CATSRGALGDPQETQYF. CDR3 nucleotide sequence: TGTGCCACCAGCAGAGGGGCGTTGGGGGATCCCCAAGAGACCCAGTACTTC.

For this clonotype: This may be a read error: a much more frequent sequence differs by one nucleotide. The chain has TRBV6-1 and TRBJ1-2; possible D gene TRBD1, 5 bases. In germline, CDR1 is MNHNS, CDR2 SASEGT. The CDR3 has 15 amino acids. The germline V and J ends were trimmed by 4 bases and 8 bases, with 20 bases remaining between them. The CDR3 DNA reads TGTGCCAGCAGTGCCCCCGGGGCAGGGAGCCAGGGCTACACCTTC. It specifies CASSAPGAGSQGYTF.

This chain uses TRBV7-2 with TRBJ2-7; weak D call: TRBD2 (5 bases). V lost 1 base and J 4 bases, leaving 17 bases between the germline ends. The germline V gene encodes CDR1 SGHTA and CDR2 FQGNSA. The CDR3 length is 16 residues. The chain's CDR3 is CASSLVLASSSYEQYF. DNA of the CDR3: TGTGCCAGCAGCTTAGTATTGGCATCTAGCTCTTACGAGCAGTACTTC.

This clonotype was counted only a few times. V usage is TRBV5-1 and J usage is TRBJ2-3, with 7 positions matching TRBD2. The V gene end was trimmed by 0 bases and the J gene end by 2 bases; junction bases not matched to a gene: 9. CDR3 size: 17 residues. CDR1 and CDR2 (germline): SGHRS, YFSETQ. The CDR3 DNA follows: TGCGCCAGCAGCTTGGCCCCTGCGGGAGTCCTCACAGATACGCAGTATTTT. Protein sequence: CASSLAPAGVLTDTQYF.

This chain uses TRBV5-6 with TRBJ2-1; D is tentatively TRBD1 or TRBD2 (5 bases each). CDR3 length: 16 residues. V was clipped by 0 bases and J by 5 bases, with 15 bases between them. The germline gives CDR1 SGHDT, CDR2 YYEEEE. The CDR3 spells CASSLDPGTANNEQFF. In DNA form, the CDR3 reads TGTGCCAGCAGCTTGGACCCCGGGACCGCAAACAATGAGCAGTTCTTC.

This clonotype occurred once. The chain couples TRBV7-2 to TRBJ2-7; D is perhaps TRBD1 (5 bases). This CDR3 has 15 amino acids. Trimming stripped 1 base from V and 6 bases from J, with 16 bases between. The V gene's germline CDR1 is SGHTA and CDR2 FQGNSA. The CDR3 here is CASSLEYGARREQYF. CDR3 nucleotide sequence: TGTGCCAGCAGCTTAGAATATGGGGCAAGGCGCGAGCAGTACTTC. Complete variable domain (other parts from reference TRBV7-2 and TRBJ2-7): GAGVSQSPSNKVTEKGKDVELRCDPISGHTALYWYRQSLGQGLEFLIYFQGNSAPDKSGLPSDRFSAERTGGSVSTLTIQRTQQEDSAVYLCASSLEYGARREQYFGPGTRLTVT.

J is TRBJ2-1 and V is TRBV20-1; maybe TRBD1 (5 bases). Germline-derived CDR1 and CDR2 are DFQATT and SNEGSKA (reference sequence). This CDR3 comprises 14 residues. The ends were cut back, 4 bases at V and 9 bases at J, with 19 bases in the middle. CDR3 nucleotides: TGCAGTGCTATTTTACAGGTCCTTACGGGTGAGCAGTTCTTC. Amino acids: CSAILQVLTGEQFF.

The chain uses TRBV4-2 and TRBJ2-3, with D perhaps TRBD1 or TRBD2 (6 bases each). The V end lost 0 bases, the J end lost 2 bases, and 15 bases lay between the germline ends. Germline CDR1 reads LGHNA; CDR2 reads YNFKEQ. The CDR3 sequence is 17 residues long. The chain's CDR3 is CASSQDGAGGLTDTQYF. CDR3 in DNA: TGTGCCAGCAGCCAAGATGGCGCCGGGGGCCTCACAGATACGCAGTATTTT.

The J gene is TRBJ2-1, the V gene TRBV10-3; D may be TRBD1 or TRBD2 (5 bases each). The CDR3 is made up of 13 amino acids. The V gene lost 3 bases and the J gene lost 9 bases, with 12 bases spanning the gap. The germline CDR1 and CDR2 sequences are ENHRY and SYGVKD. The CDR3 loop is CAISELMGTEQFF. The CDR3 region has the DNA TGTGCCATCAGTGAATTAATGGGGACTGAGCAGTTCTTC.

This clonotype came up many times. The chain links TRBV11-1 to TRBJ2-3; the D is unclear. The CDR3 contains 18 residues. V was cut by 4 bases and J by 0 bases, with 20 bases left in between. Germline V gives CDR1 SGHAT, CDR2 FQDESV (reference sequence). The CDR3 DNA follows: TGTGCCAGCAGCTCCTTCCCCGGACGGACCCCTAGCACAGATACGCAGTATTTT. Amino acid sequence: CASSSFPGRTPSTDTQYF.

The V and J genes are TRBV12-3 or TRBV12-4 and TRBJ1-5; D ambiguous. Between the trimmed V and J ends, which lost 8 bases and 3 bases, there was a span of 11 bases. The CDR3 runs to 13 residues. The CDR3 protein is CASAGQINQPQHF. The CDR3 nucleotides are TGTGCCAGCGCCGGGCAGATCAATCAGCCCCAGCATTTT.

Ten or more counts support this clonotype. V usage is TRBV7-9 and J usage is TRBJ2-7, with D unclear. The CDR3 sequence is 15 residues long. Looked up from germline, CDR1 is SEHNR and CDR2 is FQNEAQ (reference sequence). The germline V and J ends were trimmed by 3 bases and 6 bases, with 18 bases remaining between them. This CDR3 reads CASSFSEIAYGEQYF. DNA for the CDR3: TGTGCCAGCAGCTTTTCGGAAATCGCCTACGGCGAGCAGTACTTC.

The CDR3 DNA reads TGTGCCAGCAGTCCAGGCCATCAGGGCACAGATACGCAGTATTTT. This sequence encodes CASSPGHQGTDTQYF. J is TRBJ2-3 and V is TRBV12-3 or TRBV12-4; D is unresolved. The CDR3 is 15 residues long. Trimming removed 5 bases from V and 1 base from J, with 13 bases in between.

The chain couples TRBV4-3 to TRBJ1-6; D is possibly TRBD1 (5 bases). Germline assignment: CDR1 LGHNA and CDR2 YSLEER. CDR3 length: 16 amino acids. V was shortened by 0 bases and J by 7 bases, with 13 bases between the two germline ends. CDR3: CASSQEVGQGNSPLHF. The DNA for the CDR3 is TGCGCCAGCAGCCAAGAAGTAGGGCAGGGAAATTCACCCCTCCACTTT.

The V and J genes are TRBV19 and TRBJ2-1; TRBD2 matches 13 bases. The CDR3 has 15 amino acids. V was pared by 6 bases and J by 6 bases, with 5 bases of the junction left unmatched. Per the germline V gene, CDR1 is LNHDA and CDR2 is SQIVND (reference sequence). CDR3 in DNA: TGTGCCAGTAGCCGCGGACTAGCGGGAGTCAATGAGCAGTTCTTC. Protein sequence: CASSRGLAGVNEQFF.

This clonotype was seen once. The chain has TRBV20-1 and TRBJ2-4; 8 positions agree with TRBD2. The CDR3 runs 16 residues. The V and J ends lost 0 bases and 3 bases, in that order; junction bases with no gene match: 7. The V gene's germline CDR1 is DFQATT and CDR2 SNEGSKA (reference sequence). The CDR3 sequence is CSARDQSGGIKNIQYF. The CDR3 DNA reads TGCAGTGCTAGAGATCAAAGCGGGGGAATCAAAAACATTCAGTACTTC.

The V gene is TRBV5-1, the J gene TRBJ2-1; D is uncertain. The germline V and J ends were trimmed by 4 bases and 8 bases, with 19 bases remaining between them. CDR1 and CDR2 from the germline V gene are SGHRS and YFSETQ. The CDR3 consists of 15 residues. CDR3 in DNA: TGCGCCAGCAGCATTCCCCATACTTGGATGGATGAGCAGTTCTTC. Protein product: CASSIPHTWMDEQFF.

This clonotype appeared a few times. The chain recombines TRBV10-3 with TRBJ2-1; the match to TRBD2 covers 15 bases. Germline assignment: CDR1 ENHRY and CDR2 SYGVKD. This CDR3 is 19 amino acids long. The V and J ends lost 7 bases and 8 bases, in that order; junction bases with no gene match: 18. The CDR3 DNA reads as TGTGCCATCAAATCCCCCCCTTCTGGGACTAGCGGGGGGTATGATGAGCAGTTCTTC. Residues: CAIKSPPSGTSGGYDEQFF.